This T cell receptor beta chain was retrieved from a study of blood T cells in healthy people across ages. This clonotype has only a few counts. Germline loops: CDR1 GTSNPN, CDR2 SVGIG (reference sequence). The CDR3 extends over 11 amino acids. Trimming took off 0 bases at V and 6 bases at J, with 5 bases between the two ends. Combining a sample-barcoded 5' primer with a J-beta primer mix, a second PCR ran for roughly 7 to 11 cycles. One entry per CDR3 protein results from TCRdb running MiXCR on the 5' RACE reads. The sample contains roughly 680,000 distinct CDR3 sequences, around a fifth of which appear only once.

Sequencing was carried out using blood. This sequence was found in a man in his 70s in good health. The chain combines TRBV30 with TRBJ1-2, with D hard to call. CDR3 protein: CAWSVADGYTF. DNA for the CDR3: TGTGCCTGGAGTGTAGCCGATGGCTACACCTTC.